This paragraph covers one T cell receptor beta chain sequence. The antigen is not known. This record comes from a study of graft-versus-host responses after intestinal transplantation. Study-wide background: Each recipient received a multivisceral, liver-intestinal, or isolated intestinal graft.

The table came from immunoSEQ multiplex PCR; TCRdb's copy has only in-frame clones and leaves some out. Of 60,000 to 75,000 clones listed, about 90% were seen once; the top ten hold roughly 2.5%. Findings of the study overall: Levels of circulating GvH clones at their peak were associated with early post-transplant HvG declines. Within allografts, high graft-versus-host to host-versus-graft clonal ratios were seen among patients with graft-donor T cell macrochimerism. There were GvH clones found in recipient marrow, and some of them appeared first in ileum or blood.

Germline values: CDR1 LNHNV, CDR2 YYDKDF (reference sequence). V was cut by 2 bases and J by 5 bases, with 10 bases left in between. This CDR3 region has 13 residues. The clonotype was recovered from a human donor who received an intestinal transplant. The source material was unstimulated CD8+ T cells sorted from spleen or lymph node cells, sampled before intestinal transplant. The V gene is TRBV15, the J gene TRBJ2-7, with D possibly TRBD1 on 5 matching bases. DNA of the CDR3: TGTGCCACCAGCAGATTCGCCAGGGACGAGCAGTACTTC. This sequence encodes CATSRFARDEQYF.